This entry is about one T cell receptor (beta chain). Its antigen is still unknown. These data originate in a study of CD8+CD57+ T cells in acquired aplastic anemia. Study-level background: In CD4+ cells, healthy donors produced an average of approximately 9.9 million reads.

Findings and caveats of the study: Roughly 29 was the count of CD8+ CDR3 sequences that patients shared with controls.

The CDR3 extends over 15 amino acids. The V segment lost 7 bases and the J segment 6 bases; nucleotides outside the gene matches: 12. The V gene's germline CDR1 is SEHNR and CDR2 FQNEAQ (reference sequence). TCR beta VDJ and CDR3 profiles were obtained from a genomic DNA template. TCRdb ran MiXCR on the reads and lists one entry per CDR3 protein. Of around 400,000 distinct CDR3 sequences in the sample, 65% to 80% were seen once. The V call is TRBV7-9, the J call TRBJ1-2, with 9 nucleotides matching TRBD1. Specimen: sorted CD4+, CD8+, or CD8+CD57+ T cells (not recorded which) from PBMCs. The receptor was derived from a human donor in good health, serving as a control. The CDR3 nucleotides are TGTGCCAGCAACCCATCCGGGACAGGGAACGATGGCTACACCTTC. Its protein product is CASNPSGTGNDGYTF.